The present T cell receptor beta chain was sequenced within a study of Graves' ophthalmopathy and Graves' hyperthyroidism. Amplifying from RNA transcripts, the study obtained TCR beta CDR3 regions. Scientists carried out first-round RT-PCR using HTBI primers and then a second-round multiplex PCR. MiXCR was run by TCRdb on the multiplex PCR reads, yielding one entry per CDR3 protein. The sample holds 350,000 to 400,000 distinct CDR3 sequences; around 18% are singletons and the top ten take around 1.6%. CDR1 is SGHAT, CDR2 FQNNGV, per germline. The CDR3 covers 13 residues. Trimming cost V 5 bases and J 4 bases, with 9 bases left between them. Moderate-to-severe activity, CAS at least 3, NOSPECS at least 4 and duration under 3 months characterized donors with ophthalmopathy. Other autoimmune diseases, uncontrolled infections, pregnancy or lactation excluded patients from enrollment. A volume of 8.5 to 10 ml of fresh peripheral blood supplied the PBMCs.

This clonotype was recorded at least ten times. V gene TRBV11-2 combines with J gene TRBJ1-3; unclear D gene. Sequenced input: peripheral blood. The clonotype was recovered from a woman under 30 with Graves' ophthalmopathy. Written as DNA, the CDR3 is TGTGCCAGCAGCCTGGGTGGCGGAAACACCATATATTTT. It specifies CASSLGGGNTIYF.